This T cell receptor beta chain comes out of a study of beta chain features in type 1 diabetes. General study points: For type 1 diabetes patients, VDJ junctions showed fewer insertions and more deletions.

Sequenced material consisted of expressed TCRB transcripts (all of the isolated RNA was reverse transcribed). Only in-frame clones appear in the TCRdb table, and some are missing; sequencing was by immunoSEQ multiplex PCR. The sample holds almost 250,000 clones, over 12% seen once. The V gene's germline CDR1 is SNHLY and CDR2 FYNNEI. Trimming removed 5 bases from V and 5 bases from J, with 17 bases in between. The CDR3 covers 15 residues. In the case of this clone: Its target is unknown.

Sequencing used naive CD4+ T cells from blood. The clonotype comes from a woman in her 40s in good health. The chain combines TRBV2 with TRBJ2-3; possibly TRBD1 for D (6 bases). The CDR3 nucleotides are TGTGCCAGCAGTATTCGAGTGGGGGCGGGAGATACGCAGTATTTT. Protein sequence: CASSIRVGAGDTQYF.